One sample yielded the 30 T cell receptor beta chains listed below, sequenced in a study of T cell responses to AZD1222 COVID-19 vaccine. Method: immunoSEQ multiplex PCR; TCRdb's copy keeps in-frame clones and lacks some. In the table there are around 120,000 clones, 75% to 95% of which are singletons. Specimen: peripheral blood, collected on day 0 of AZD1222 vaccination. Every receptor here comes from an adult in good health.

This clone was recorded once. The chain has TRBV6-5 and TRBJ1-3; 10 bases agree with TRBD1. J was trimmed by 5 bases and V by 6 bases; bases with no gene match: 4. CDR3 length equals 14 residues. Germline V gives CDR1 MNHEY, CDR2 SVGAGI. CDR3 in amino acids: CASSPTGGRNTIYF. The CDR3 coding sequence is TGTGCCAGCAGCCCGACAGGGGGCAGAAACACCATATATTTT.

The rearrangement uses TRBV5-1 and TRBJ1-1, with 9 bases identical to TRBD1. Germline-derived CDR1 and CDR2 are SGHRS and YFSETQ. The CDR3 covers 16 residues. J was trimmed by 3 bases and V by 0 bases; bases with no gene match: 6. The CDR3 nucleotides read TGCGCCAGCAGCTTGGTTCTCCGGACAGGGGACACTGAAGCTTTCTTT. Protein sequence: CASSLVLRTGDTEAFF.

V gene TRBV28 combines with J gene TRBJ2-1; weak D call: TRBD2 (5 bases). Germline V CDR1 and CDR2: MDHEN, SYDVKM. V was pared by 3 bases and J by 5 bases, with 20 bases between. The CDR3 loop spans 17 amino acids. The CDR3 protein is CASSFRREGPWDNEQFF. As DNA, the CDR3 is TGTGCCAGCAGTTTCCGACGGGAAGGCCCATGGGACAATGAGCAGTTCTTC.

The chain recombines TRBV5-1 with TRBJ2-1; tentatively, D is TRBD1 (5 bases). Deletions cut 0 bases from V and 4 bases from J, with 17 bases between. There are 17 residues in the CDR3. The germline gives CDR1 SGHRS, CDR2 YFSETQ. CDR3 protein: CASSLGSGLIGYNEQFF. The DNA of the CDR3 is TGCGCCAGCAGCTTGGGTTCAGGGTTGATTGGGTACAATGAGCAGTTCTTC.

V gene TRBV27 combines with J gene TRBJ2-1; 8 nucleotides agree with TRBD1. V shed 5 bases, J shed 6 bases, and the junction held 9 bases outside the gene matches. The length of the CDR3 is 15 residues. In germline, CDR1 is MNHEY, CDR2 SMNVEV (reference sequence). In DNA form, the CDR3 reads TGTGCCAGCAGTCGGACCGGGACAGGCTCCAATGAGCAGTTCTTC. It encodes CASSRTGTGSNEQFF.

The V gene is TRBV7-2, the J gene TRBJ2-3; D unclear. CDR3 length: 12 amino acids. The V end was cut by 5 bases, the J end by 8 bases, with 11 bases between. The germline V gene has CDR1 SGHTA and CDR2 FQGNSA. The CDR3 bases are TGTGCCAGCAGCCTCAACGATGGTACGCAGTATTTT. Its translation is CASSLNDGTQYF. Combining the CDR3 with reference TRBV7-2 and TRBJ2-3 gives the whole variable domain GAGVSQSPSNKVTEKGKDVELRCDPISGHTALYWYRQSLGQGLEFLIYFQGNSAPDKSGLPSDRFSAERTGGSVSTLTIQRTQQEDSAVYLCASSLNDGTQYFGPGTRLTVL.

The CDR3: CASSYSRAMNTEAFF. The CDR3 nucleotides read TGTGCCAGCAGTTACTCAAGGGCCATGAACACTGAAGCTTTCTTT. The chain joins TRBV6-5 to TRBJ1-1, with no clear D. V gave up 0 bases and J gave up 0 bases, with 8 bases separating them. Per germline, CDR1 MNHEY and CDR2 SVGAGI. The CDR3 contains 15 residues.

The chain links TRBV27 to TRBJ2-3; 10 bases map to TRBD1. CDR1 is MNHEY and CDR2 is SMNVEV in the germline V gene (reference sequence). The CDR3 covers 17 residues. With 4 bases clipped from V and 2 bases from J, the junction kept 9 bases outside the gene matches. The CDR3 region is CASSSLGQGGNTDTQYF. CDR3 bases: TGTGCCAGCAGTTCCCTCGGACAGGGGGGAAACACAGATACGCAGTATTTT.

This chain connects TRBV19 to TRBJ1-4; 8 nucleotides match TRBD1. Germline V gene sequence: CDR1 LNHDA, CDR2 SQIVND (reference sequence). V was clipped by 8 bases and J by 3 bases; unmatched bases: 2. This CDR3 is built from 13 residues. The CDR3, as DNA: TGTGCCAGTTCGGACAGGGCTAATGAAAAACTGTTTTTT. This translates into CASSDRANEKLFF.

The J gene is TRBJ1-3, the V gene TRBV6-4; D is ambiguous. Trimming stripped 3 bases from V and 0 bases from J, with 12 bases between. The CDR3 covers 16 residues. Germline-derived CDR1 and CDR2 are MRHNA and SNTAGT. CDR3 loop: CASSEPQSPSGNTIYF. DNA of the CDR3: TGTGCCAGCAGTGAGCCACAGAGTCCCTCTGGAAACACCATATATTTT.

This chain links TRBV24-1 with TRBJ2-6, with a weak D call TRBD1 (6 bases). Germline CDR1 is KGHDR and CDR2 is SFDVKD. V was pared by 7 bases and J by 3 bases, with 15 bases between. This CDR3 contains 16 residues. The CDR3 DNA reads TGTGCCACCAGCCCCACGGGACAAAGTGGGGCCAACGTCCTGACTTTC. It specifies CATSPTGQSGANVLTF.

The chain recombines TRBV14 with TRBJ2-1; D possibly corresponds to TRBD1 (6 bases). Trimming removed 3 bases from V and 3 bases from J, with 12 bases in between. Germline CDR1 reads SGHDN; CDR2 reads FVKESK. The CDR3 covers 15 residues. The DNA for the CDR3 is TGTGCCAGCAGCCACCGGGACACCTTCTACAATGAGCAGTTCTTC. Translating gives CASSHRDTFYNEQFF. Together with reference TRBV14 and TRBJ2-1, the CDR3 gives the full variable domain: EAGVTQFPSHSVIEKGQTVTLRCDPISGHDNLYWYRRVMGKEIKFLLHFVKESKQDESGMPNNRFLAERTGGTYSTLKVQPAELEDSGVYFCASSHRDTFYNEQFFGPGTRLTVL.

The V and J genes are TRBV11-2 and TRBJ1-1, with 9 positions matching TRBD1. The germline V gene encodes CDR1 SGHAT and CDR2 FQNNGV. With 2 bases clipped from V and 5 bases from J, the junction kept 12 bases outside the gene matches. The CDR3 covers 17 residues. As DNA, the CDR3 is TGTGCCAGCAGCTTATTAACAGGGGGCGCGAGGGGGACTGAAGCTTTCTTT. Translated: CASSLLTGGARGTEAFF.

This chain uses TRBV5-1 with TRBJ2-3; 13 bases agree with TRBD2. The junction had 4 bases not matched to a gene; V was cut back by 4 bases and J by 2 bases. CDR3 length: 16 residues. Germline-derived CDR1 and CDR2 are SGHRS and YFSETQ. The CDR3 DNA follows: TGCGCCAGCAGCCCGGGACTAGCGGGACTCACAGATACGCAGTATTTT. It yields the protein CASSPGLAGLTDTQYF.

The chain recombines TRBV10-3 with TRBJ2-7; 8 bases fit TRBD1. CDR1 ENHRY and CDR2 SYGVKD come from the germline V gene. After removal of 0 bases from V and 2 bases from J, the junction contained 3 bases not matched to a gene. CDR3 length: 15 residues. This CDR3 reads CAISESADRAYEQYF. The CDR3 DNA is TGTGCCATCAGTGAGTCCGCGGACAGGGCCTACGAGCAGTACTTC.

This clone was counted a few times. The J gene is TRBJ2-7, the V gene TRBV29-1; 8 bases line up with TRBD2. The CDR3 has 13 amino acids. Per the germline V gene, CDR1 is SQVTM and CDR2 is ANQGSEA. The V gene end was trimmed by 7 bases and the J gene end by 0 bases; junction bases not matched to a gene: 5. The CDR3 loop is CSATGTSSYEQYF. The DNA for the CDR3 is TGCAGCGCTACCGGGACTAGCTCCTACGAGCAGTACTTC.

V and J are TRBV7-8 and TRBJ2-7, with D unclear. The germline V gene has CDR1 SGHVS and CDR2 FQNEAQ. The CDR3 runs 11 residues. V shed 3 bases and J shed 1 base, with 1 base lying between them. This chain's CDR3 is CASSFSYEQYF. The CDR3 DNA is TGTGCCAGCAGCTTTTCCTACGAGCAGTACTTC.

The DNA of the CDR3 is TGTGCCAGTAGTATCGGGGGAGGATCACCCCTCCACTTT. It is translated as CASSIGGGSPLHF. V and J are TRBV19 and TRBJ1-6; D is possibly TRBD1 (5 bases). The CDR3 spans 13 residues. The V end was cut by 3 bases, the J end by 10 bases, with 10 bases between. Germline V gene lookup returns CDR1 LNHDA and CDR2 SQIVND (reference sequence).

CDR3 bases: TGTGCCAGTAGTACCGCCGGGACTAGCGGCCGTCTGGGCTCCTACGAGCAGTACTTC. Its protein is CASSTAGTSGRLGSYEQYF. The rearrangement links TRBV19 to TRBJ2-7; 11 bases match TRBD2. V was clipped by 4 bases and J by 0 bases; unmatched bases: 14. The germline gives CDR1 LNHDA, CDR2 SQIVND (reference sequence). The CDR3 loop spans 19 amino acids.

The chain couples TRBV5-1 to TRBJ2-7; weak D call: TRBD2 (5 bases). The germline CDR1 and CDR2 sequences are SGHRS and YFSETQ. Trimming shortened V by 10 bases and J by 2 bases, and 13 bases separated the two germline ends. This CDR3 spans 12 amino acids. CDR3 nucleotide sequence: TGCGCCCAACCGGGATTAGCCTACGAGCAGTACTTC. Protein: CAQPGLAYEQYF.

V gene TRBV2 combines with J gene TRBJ1-6; D ambiguous. Germline V gives CDR1 SNHLY, CDR2 FYNNEI. The CDR3 runs 15 residues. Trimming left V 6 bases short and J 1 base short, with 10 bases between. CDR3 amino acids: CASRLDPSYNSPLHF. CDR3 in DNA: TGTGCCAGCAGGCTCGATCCTTCCTATAATTCACCCCTCCACTTT.

This chain uses TRBV28 with TRBJ2-1; 9 nucleotides match TRBD1. The CDR3 is 17 residues long. Germline CDR1 reads MDHEN; CDR2 reads SYDVKM. V shed 3 bases and J 4 bases; nucleotides not matched to a gene: 10. CDR3 region: CASSFEVLGQGYNEQFF. The DNA of the CDR3 is TGTGCCAGCAGTTTCGAAGTCCTCGGACAGGGGTACAATGAGCAGTTCTTC.

The genes are TRBV5-6 and TRBJ2-3; D is perhaps TRBD2 (6 bases). V gave up 3 bases and J gave up 1 base, with 21 bases separating them. Germline CDR1 is SGHDT and CDR2 is YYEEEE. The CDR3 has 18 amino acids. The CDR3 loop reads CASSSLLRGRTGTDTQYF. Here the CDR3 DNA reads TGTGCCAGCAGCTCCCTACTCCGAGGGAGGACCGGCACAGATACGCAGTATTTT. Variable domain in full (rest from reference TRBV5-6 and TRBJ2-3): DAGVTQSPTHLIKTRGQQVTLRCSPKSGHDTVSWYQQALGQGPQFIFQYYEEEERQRGNFPDRFSGHQFPNYSSELNVNALLLGDSALYLCASSSLLRGRTGTDTQYFGPGTRLTVL.

As for this clone: Other DNA sequences from this sample encode an identical CDR3 as well. The chain couples TRBV2 to TRBJ1-5, with 8 positions matching TRBD1. There are 15 residues in the CDR3. Per germline, CDR1 SNHLY and CDR2 FYNNEI. Unmatched junction bases numbered 2, after V lost 4 bases and J lost 0 bases. Here the CDR3 reads CASSGDRISNQPQHF. In nucleotides, the CDR3 is TGTGCCAGCAGTGGGGACAGGATTAGCAATCAGCCCCAGCATTTT.

The chain couples TRBV12-3 or TRBV12-4 to TRBJ2-7, with 8 nucleotides matching TRBD1. With V trimmed by 6 bases and J by 4 bases, 2 bases remained unmatched. The CDR3 is 12 residues long. The CDR3 sequence is CASSRQGYEQYF. CDR3 coding DNA: TGTGCCAGCAGCCGACAGGGGTACGAGCAGTACTTC.

This chain joins TRBV5-1 and TRBJ2-3; tentative D call: TRBD1 (5 bases). CDR3 length: 14 amino acids. CDR1 is SGHRS, CDR2 YFSETQ, per germline. V dropped 6 bases and J dropped 6 bases, with 17 bases sitting between them. CDR3 protein: CASTVSGFMDTQYF. CDR3 sequence (DNA): TGCGCCAGCACCGTCTCAGGGTTTATGGATACGCAGTATTTT.

This clone occurred a few times. The V gene is TRBV6-5, the J gene TRBJ1-5; perhaps TRBD1 as D (6 bases). The CDR3 contains 15 residues. The germline gives CDR1 MNHEY, CDR2 SVGAGI. Trimming removed 6 bases from V and 5 bases from J, with 17 bases in between. The DNA of the CDR3 is TGTGCCAGCAGGCGGAACAGGGATCGGTATCAGCCCCAGCATTTT. Amino acids: CASRRNRDRYQPQHF.

The V gene is TRBV28, the J gene TRBJ2-1; 9 bases match TRBD1. CDR3 size: 15 residues. In germline, CDR1 is MDHEN, CDR2 SYDVKM. V dropped 5 bases and J dropped 8; count of bases not matched to a gene: 10. CDR3 region: CASSPLGQGIDEQFF. DNA of the CDR3: TGTGCCAGCAGTCCACTCGGACAGGGGATCGATGAGCAGTTCTTC.

As regards this clone: The sample carries other DNA sequences with the same CDR3. The rearrangement links TRBV5-4 to TRBJ1-2; D unresolved. Trimming cost V 4 bases and J 4 bases, with 14 bases left between them. This CDR3 spans 14 amino acids. Per the germline V gene, CDR1 is SGHNT and CDR2 is YYREEE (reference sequence). The CDR3 sequence: CASSRQDYLYGYTF. The CDR3 DNA reads as TGTGCCAGCAGCCGGCAGGATTACCTCTATGGCTACACCTTC.

This sequence joins TRBV27 and TRBJ2-1; D is uncertain. Trimming left V 2 bases short and J 3 bases short, with 8 bases between. There are 14 residues in the CDR3. The germline CDR1 and CDR2 sequences are MNHEY and SMNVEV (reference sequence). The CDR3 DNA sequence: TGTGCCAGCAGTTTAGTGGGGTTCTACAATGAGCAGTTCTTC. Translating it yields CASSLVGFYNEQFF.